Listed below are T cell receptor beta chains from one sample, sequenced in a study of cytomegalovirus exposure and HLA in healthy donors. Repertoires were generated with immunoSEQ multiplex PCR, while TCRdb's copy carries only in-frame clones and drops some. This table has roughly 200,000 clones, about 13% appearing once. Material for sequencing was PBMCs. The receptors here all came from a middle-aged man in good health and CMV-seropositive. The CDR3 runs from the conserved cysteine through the conserved F or W. The order of the fields is clone size, V gene, J gene, D gene, CDR3 DNA, CDR3 protein. D genes are given only for firm matches. Clone size, where shown, is once, few, many, or a class for clones that have expanded.

size: .; V: TRBV15; J: TRBJ2-7; D: .; DNA: TGTGCCACCAGCAGAGACCCAGGGGCCTACGAGCAGTACTTC; CDR3: CATSRDPGAYEQYF
size: once; V: TRBV6-5; J: TRBJ1-4; D: .; DNA: TGTGCCGGCAGGCCCCCCCAGGTAGAAAAACTGTTTTTT; CDR3: CAGRPPQVEKLFF
size: once; V: TRBV9; J: TRBJ2-7; D: TRBD1; DNA: TGTGCCAGCAGCGAGACAGGGCTGTCCTACGAGCAGTACTTC; CDR3: CASSETGLSYEQYF
size: few; V: TRBV5-1; J: TRBJ2-3; D: .; DNA: TGCGCCAGCAGCTTGGCCGGGAAGGGCATAAGCACAGATACGCAGTATTTT; CDR3: CASSLAGKGISTDTQYF
size: .; V: TRBV28; J: TRBJ2-5; D: .; DNA: TGTGCCAGCAGTCCCCGACAAGGTACGGAGACCCAGTACTTC; CDR3: CASSPRQGTETQYF
size: few; V: TRBV7-3; J: TRBJ2-5; D: .; DNA: TGTGCCAGCAGCCCCTCGTACCAAGAGACCCAGTACTTC; CDR3: CASSPSYQETQYF
size: few; V: TRBV5-4; J: TRBJ2-3; D: TRBD2; DNA: TGTGCCAGCAGCCTCGGGGGGAGCACAGATACGCAGTATTTT; CDR3: CASSLGGSTDTQYF
size: .; V: TRBV5-1; J: TRBJ1-6; D: .; DNA: TGCGCCAGCAGCTTGGAGGACAGAATGAGCTCCTATAATTCACCCCTCCACTTT; CDR3: CASSLEDRMSSYNSPLHF
size: .; V: TRBV19; J: TRBJ2-2; D: .; DNA: TGTGCCAGTAGGTCACGGGGTATCGGGGAGCTGTTTTTT; CDR3: CASRSRGIGELFF
size: .; V: TRBV5-1; J: TRBJ2-5; D: .; DNA: TGCGCCAGTTCACCGGGACAACAAGAGACCCAGTACTTC; CDR3: CASSPGQQETQYF
size: few; V: TRBV19; J: TRBJ2-3; D: TRBD2; DNA: TGTGCCAGTAGTATTTCTAGCGGGCCCCCGCAGTATTTT; CDR3: CASSISSGPPQYF
size: .; V: TRBV6-4; J: TRBJ1-2; D: TRBD1; DNA: TGTGCCACCAGGACCGACAGGGTAAGTGGCTACACCTTC; CDR3: CATRTDRVSGYTF
size: few; V: TRBV30; J: TRBJ2-1; D: .; DNA: TGTGCCTGTAAGAGGGCGGGGTCCTACAATGAGCAGTTCTTC; CDR3: CACKRAGSYNEQFF
size: .; V: TRBV28; J: TRBJ1-3; D: .; DNA: TGTGCCAGCACGTCGTTATCTGGAAACACCATATATTTT; CDR3: CASTSLSGNTIYF
size: few; V: TRBV7-8; J: TRBJ1-1; D: TRBD1; DNA: TGTGCCAGCAGACCAGGGGGCTCTCTGAGCACTGAAGCTTTCTTT; CDR3: CASRPGGSLSTEAFF
size: .; V: TRBV5-4; J: TRBJ1-2; D: .; DNA: TGTGCCAGCAGCTCCCCTCTCAGAAATGGCTACACCTTC; CDR3: CASSSPLRNGYTF
size: .; V: TRBV19; J: TRBJ1-2; D: .; DNA: TGTGCCAGTAGTCGACAGTTGCCCGATGGCTACACCTTC; CDR3: CASSRQLPDGYTF
size: .; V: TRBV27; J: TRBJ2-5; D: TRBD2; DNA: TGTGCCAGCAGTTTTCTCCTCCTAGCGGGGTCATTAGAGACCCAGTACTTC; CDR3: CASSFLLLAGSLETQYF
size: few; V: TRBV19; J: TRBJ1-1; D: TRBD1; DNA: TGTGCCAGTAGTCAGAAACAGGGGCCGAACACTGAAGCTTTCTTT; CDR3: CASSQKQGPNTEAFF
size: .; V: TRBV25-1; J: TRBJ2-2; D: .; DNA: TGTGCCAGCAGTGAAAGGGGCGGGGAGCTGTTTTTT; CDR3: CASSERGGELFF
size: .; V: TRBV7-2; J: TRBJ2-1; D: .; DNA: TGTGCCAGCAGGGTCGAAATCGGGCAGTTCTTC; CDR3: CASRVEIGQFF
size: few; V: TRBV15; J: TRBJ2-3; D: TRBD2; DNA: TGTGCCACCATCCAAGCGGGGGCCAACACAGATACGCAGTATTTT; CDR3: CATIQAGANTDTQYF
size: .; V: TRBV6-6; J: TRBJ2-5; D: TRBD1; DNA: TGTGCCAGCAGTCCTCCGGGACAGGGGAAAGAGACCCAGTACTTC; CDR3: CASSPPGQGKETQYF
size: few; V: TRBV5-6; J: TRBJ1-2; D: TRBD1; DNA: TGTGCCAGCAGAACCCGGACAGGAGGAATAGGACGAGGCTATGGCTACACCTTC; CDR3: CASRTRTGGIGRGYGYTF
size: .; V: TRBV7-8; J: TRBJ2-3; D: TRBD1; DNA: TGTGCCAGCAGTAAAACGGGACAGCGAACAGATACGCAGTATTTT; CDR3: CASSKTGQRTDTQYF
size: .; V: TRBV5-4; J: TRBJ1-1; D: .; DNA: TGTGCCAGCAGCCCCTGGCTGAACACTGAAGCTTTCTTT; CDR3: CASSPWLNTEAFF
size: few; V: TRBV6-1; J: TRBJ1-6; D: .; DNA: TGTGCCAGCACCGGGGAGATAAATTCACCCCTCCACTTT; CDR3: CASTGEINSPLHF
size: few; V: TRBV4-1; J: TRBJ1-4; D: TRBD1; DNA: TGCGCCAGCAGCCCCCCCGGACAGGGAACTAATGAAAAACTGTTTTTT; CDR3: CASSPPGQGTNEKLFF
size: once; V: TRBV2; J: TRBJ2-1; D: .; DNA: TGTGCCAGCAGTGAGTTATATGAGCAGTTCTTC; CDR3: CASSELYEQFF
size: few; V: TRBV15; J: TRBJ1-6; D: TRBD1; DNA: TGTGCCACCAGCGGCAACGACAGGGGTAGCTCACCCCTCCACTTT; CDR3: CATSGNDRGSSPLHF
size: .; V: TRBV28; J: TRBJ1-4; D: .; DNA: TGTGCCAGCAGTTTGCAGGGGTTCTCTAATGAAAAACTGTTTTTT; CDR3: CASSLQGFSNEKLFF
size: few; V: TRBV6-1; J: TRBJ1-5; D: .; DNA: TGTGCCAGCAGTGAAGCAACATATCCCAATCAGCCCCAGCATTTT; CDR3: CASSEATYPNQPQHF
size: few; V: TRBV5-1; J: TRBJ1-4; D: .; DNA: TGCGCCAGCAGCTTGGGTACAACTAATGAAAAACTGTTTTTT; CDR3: CASSLGTTNEKLFF
size: .; V: TRBV30; J: TRBJ2-5; D: TRBD2; DNA: TGTGCCTGGAGTTGGGCGGGGGGGACGCGGGAGACCCAGTACTTC; CDR3: CAWSWAGGTRETQYF
size: few; V: TRBV2; J: TRBJ1-5; D: TRBD1; DNA: TGTGCCAGCAGTATAGGGACAGCCAGCAATCAGCCCCAGCATTTT; CDR3: CASSIGTASNQPQHF
size: .; V: TRBV10-1; J: TRBJ1-1; D: TRBD1; DNA: TGCGCCAGCAGTGACGGGACAGACACTGAAGCTTTCTTT; CDR3: CASSDGTDTEAFF
size: .; V: TRBV29-1; J: TRBJ1-5; D: .; DNA: TGCAGCGTAAAGGCGGGGTTCAATCAGCCCCAGCATTTT; CDR3: CSVKAGFNQPQHF
size: few; V: TRBV5-1; J: TRBJ2-3; D: TRBD2; DNA: TGCGCCAGCAGCTCGCGTGCTAGCGGGGGGCCCACAGATACGCAGTATTTT; CDR3: CASSSRASGGPTDTQYF
size: .; V: TRBV29-1; J: TRBJ1-2; D: .; DNA: TGCAGCGTTGAATCCGTAGCTAACTATGGCTACACCTTC; CDR3: CSVESVANYGYTF
size: .; V: TRBV6-1; J: TRBJ2-5; D: .; DNA: TGTGCCAGCAGTGAAGACCGGGGAAACCAAGAGACCCAGTACTTC; CDR3: CASSEDRGNQETQYF
size: few; V: TRBV10-1; J: TRBJ1-4; D: TRBD1; DNA: TGCGCCAGCAGCCAGGACAGGCGTGATGAAAAACTGTTTTTT; CDR3: CASSQDRRDEKLFF
size: few; V: TRBV11-2; J: TRBJ2-3; D: .; DNA: TGTGCCAGCAGCTTTATTTCTAGCACAGATACGCAGTATTTT; CDR3: CASSFISSTDTQYF
size: .; V: TRBV5-8; J: TRBJ1-1; D: .; DNA: TGTGCCAGCAGCTTGGGCAGGAACACTGAAGCTTTCTTT; CDR3: CASSLGRNTEAFF
size: few; V: TRBV5-1; J: TRBJ2-7; D: .; DNA: TGCGCCAGCAGCGTCCGAGGGAACGAGCAGTACTTC; CDR3: CASSVRGNEQYF
size: .; V: TRBV7-2; J: TRBJ1-5; D: TRBD1; DNA: TGTGCCAGCAGCTTAGCACAGGGGGGCAATCAGCCCCAGCATTTT; CDR3: CASSLAQGGNQPQHF
size: few; V: TRBV7-9; J: TRBJ1-2; D: .; DNA: TGTGCCAGCAGCCCCCGGGAGGATAACTATGGCTACACCTTC; CDR3: CASSPREDNYGYTF
size: .; V: TRBV5-1; J: TRBJ1-1; D: TRBD1; DNA: TGCGCCAGCAGCTCCTATTTAACAGGGGGCGAACGAGCTTTCTTT; CDR3: CASSSYLTGGERAFF